This T cell receptor beta chain was observed in a study of a mutant IDH1 vaccine in newly diagnosed glioma. Study-level background: Commencement of vaccination occurred 4-6 weeks following radiotherapy alone, or concurrently with temozolomide cycles. Earlier treatment was radiotherapy, temozolomide, or both, with most getting both.

Regarding time point: week 35, safety follow-up. Vaccine doses each comprised 300 ug of mutant IDH1 20-mer peptide, with topical imiquimod. A few counts support this clone. Its target is unknown. Libraries were prepared by immunoSEQ multiplex PCR; TCRdb keeps only in-frame clonotypes and omits some of them. The sample holds some 29,000 clones, roughly 79% seen once. Trimming stripped 6 bases from V and 4 bases from J, with 12 bases between. The CDR3 loop spans 13 amino acids. Germline lookup yields CDR1 ENHRY and CDR2 SYGVKD. This chain connects TRBV10-3 to TRBJ1-1; no reliable D call. The sequence came from a woman in her 30s with glioma. Some clones in this sample may be carry-over from other donors' samples. The sample consisted of PBMCs, taken from a glioma patient whose treatment included an IDH1 peptide vaccine. The CDR3 loop is CAISRGEPTEAFF. The CDR3 DNA follows: TGTGCCATCAGCCGCGGGGAGCCCACTGAAGCTTTCTTT.